One and the same sample provided the 9 T cell receptor beta chains below, sequenced in a study of blood T cell repertoires in COVID-19. Some clones are missing from TCRdb's copy, which holds only in-frame ones; the method was immunoSEQ multiplex PCR. The repertoire holds approximately 170,000 clones, with 86% as singletons. The sample was peripheral blood. The receptors originated from a woman older than 75 in a cohort sampled during active or convalescent COVID-19.

V is TRBV29-1 and J is TRBJ2-1, with 9 bases aligning to TRBD1. Germline values: CDR1 SQVTM, CDR2 ANQGSEA. This CDR3 region has 12 residues. The CDR3 region is CSTGGVINEQFF. Written as DNA, the CDR3 is TGCAGTACAGGGGGCGTGATCAATGAGCAGTTCTTC.

This clone turned up a few times. V gene TRBV10-3 combines with J gene TRBJ2-5, with a possible D match to TRBD2 (5 bases). Germline V gene lookup returns CDR1 ENHRY and CDR2 SYGVKD. Trimming stripped 8 bases from V and 4 bases from J, with 17 bases between. CDR3 length equals 14 residues. The CDR3 sequence: CAIASGAIGETQYF. CDR3 in DNA: TGTGCCATCGCCAGCGGCGCCATCGGAGAGACCCAGTACTTC.

V and J are TRBV24-1 and TRBJ2-7, with 9 bases identical to TRBD2. J gave up 0 bases and V 7 bases, and 9 bases lay outside the gene matches. The germline CDR1 and CDR2 sequences are KGHDR and SFDVKD. This CDR3 spans 16 amino acids. The CDR3: CATSAGLAPSSYEQYV. CDR3 sequence (DNA): TGTGCCACCAGCGCCGGACTAGCGCCTAGCTCCTACGAGCAGTACGTC.

The V and J genes are TRBV5-4 and TRBJ2-2; D is undetermined. V was trimmed by 0 bases and J by 1 base, leaving 7 bases between them. The CDR3 length is 15 residues. Germline lookup yields CDR1 SGHNT and CDR2 YYREEE (reference sequence). The CDR3 DNA reads TGTGCCAGCAGCTTGGGACCAGGGAACACCGGGGAGCTGTTTTTT. As protein: CASSLGPGNTGELFF.

This chain uses TRBV28 with TRBJ1-5; a possible D gene is TRBD1 (5 bases). The CDR3 has 17 amino acids. Trimming pared 1 base from V and 6 bases from J, leaving 19 bases between. Per germline, CDR1 MDHEN and CDR2 SYDVKM. CDR3 protein: CASSLLGPGLTVQPQHF. CDR3 in DNA: TGTGCCAGCAGTTTATTAGGGCCGGGACTGACAGTTCAGCCCCAGCATTTT.

The chain is built from TRBV27 and TRBJ2-5, with TRBD2 as a possible D gene (5 bases). The CDR3 extends over 14 amino acids. The germline V and J ends were trimmed by 7 bases and 4 bases, with 16 bases remaining between them. Germline values: CDR1 MNHEY, CDR2 SMNVEV (reference sequence). The CDR3 DNA reads as TGTGCCAGCACACCCGGAGGTAGCAGAGAGACCCAGTACTTC. Translating it yields CASTPGGSRETQYF.

The chain combines TRBV18 with TRBJ1-4; TRBD1 matches 8 bases. This CDR3 has 14 amino acids. Looked up from germline, CDR1 is KGHSH and CDR2 is LQKENI. V gave up 4 bases and J gave up 7 bases; unmatched junction bases: 5. This CDR3 is CASSLGQGGEKLFF. CDR3 in DNA: TGTGCCAGCTCACTCGGACAGGGAGGTGAAAAACTGTTTTTT.

Only a few counts were recorded for this clone. The chain has TRBV5-5 and TRBJ2-5, with D perhaps matching TRBD1 (6 bases). Germline CDR1 SGHKS, CDR2 YYEKEE (reference sequence). The CDR3 consists of 15 residues. V shed 0 bases and J shed 0 bases, with 9 bases lying between them. The CDR3 sequence: CASSLVWDNQETQYF. For the CDR3, the DNA is TGTGCCAGCAGCTTGGTTTGGGACAACCAAGAGACCCAGTACTTC.

The V gene is TRBV9, the J gene TRBJ2-2, with 9 bases lining up with TRBD2. The CDR3 runs to 16 residues. With 3 bases clipped from V and 4 bases from J, the junction kept 7 bases outside the gene matches. CDR1 and CDR2 from the germline V gene are SGDLS and YYNGEE. CDR3 coding DNA: TGTGCCAGCAGCGATAGCGGGAGAGGTGGCACCGGGGAGCTGTTTTTT. Its protein is CASSDSGRGGTGELFF. Combining the CDR3 with reference TRBV9 and TRBJ2-2 gives the whole variable domain DSGVTQTPKHLITATGQRVTLRCSPRSGDLSVYWYQQSLDQGLQFLIQYYNGEERAKGNILERFSAQQFPDLHSELNLSSLELGDSALYFCASSDSGRGGTGELFFGEGSRLTVL.